Listed below are T cell receptor beta chains from one sample, sequenced in a study of blood T cell repertoires in COVID-19. Libraries were prepared by immunoSEQ multiplex PCR; TCRdb keeps only in-frame clonotypes and omits some of them. The data contain 280,000 or so clones, around 82% of them singletons. Sequenced material: peripheral blood. The receptors come from a woman between 50 and 59 years old who had recovered from COVID-19. The CDR3 runs from the conserved cysteine through the conserved F or W. Each record gives: D gene, J gene, V gene, CDR3 length, clone size, CDR3 protein, CDR3 DNA. The D gene is left open where the match is weak. A row's size may be missing; if present it is once, few, many or a size class.

D: .; J: TRBJ2-3; V: TRBV18; length: 14; size: once; CDR3: CASSSPGVGDTQYF; DNA: TGTGCCAGCTCATCGCCAGGGGTTGGAGATACGCAGTATTTT
D: .; J: TRBJ1-4; V: TRBV5-8; length: 14; size: .; CDR3: CASGHEYINEKLFF; DNA: TGTGCCAGCGGACACGAATACATTAATGAAAAACTGTTTTTT
D: .; J: TRBJ1-4; V: TRBV11-2; length: 14; size: .; CDR3: CASSLTDVNEKLFF; DNA: TGTGCCAGCAGCTTGACAGACGTGAATGAAAAACTGTTTTTT
D: .; J: TRBJ2-7; V: TRBV12-3/TRBV12-4; length: 13; size: .; CDR3: CASSFAQVYEQYF; DNA: TGTGCCAGCAGTTTCGCACAAGTCTACGAGCAGTACTTC
D: .; J: TRBJ1-5; V: TRBV28; length: 13; size: few; CDR3: CASTGKWYQPQHF; DNA: TGTGCCAGCACAGGTAAATGGTACCAGCCCCAGCATTTT
D: TRBD2; J: TRBJ2-2; V: TRBV5-3; length: 18; size: .; CDR3: CARSMGTSGRAGTGELFF; DNA: TGTGCCAGAAGCATGGGGACTAGCGGGAGGGCCGGCACCGGGGAGCTGTTTTTT
D: TRBD1; J: TRBJ2-3; V: TRBV6-6; length: 16; size: .; CDR3: CASSYTGGQGGGTQYF; DNA: TGTGCCAGCAGTTACACAGGCGGACAGGGTGGGGGTACGCAGTATTTT
D: .; J: TRBJ2-1; V: TRBV4-3; length: 16; size: .; CDR3: CASSQDRPRGDNEQFF; DNA: TGCGCCAGCAGCCAAGATCGCCCACGGGGAGACAATGAGCAGTTCTTC
D: .; J: TRBJ2-1; V: TRBV7-9; length: 15; size: .; CDR3: CASVYRGAPYNEQFF; DNA: TGTGCCAGCGTTTATCGGGGGGCCCCGTACAATGAGCAGTTCTTC
D: .; J: TRBJ2-3; V: TRBV14; length: 13; size: .; CDR3: CASSQEARGTQYF; DNA: TGTGCCAGCAGCCAAGAGGCCAGGGGTACGCAGTATTTT
D: .; J: TRBJ2-3; V: TRBV28; length: 11; size: .; CDR3: CASSLSDTQYF; DNA: TGTGCCAGCAGTTTATCGGATACGCAGTATTTT